This T cell receptor (beta chain) was sequenced during a study of blood T cell repertoires in COVID-19. In the study overall: COVID-19 samples collected from the United States, Italy and Spain covered acute and convalescent phases. From T cells, B-cell-depleted T cells, or PBMCs came the material, which was cDNA or gDNA.

Per the original data handling: Amplification of reference gene primers was used by the study to estimate nucleated cell counts. Sequencing was performed with immunoSEQ multiplex PCR; in TCRdb, only in-frame clones are kept and a portion is missing. D and trimming were read from the DNA, whereas the V and J calls and clone size are those reported in that table. The repertoire includes some 220,000 clones, 80% to 90% of them detected once, and over 15% sits in the top ten. The CDR3 contains 16 residues. Germline CDR1 is SNHLY and CDR2 is FYNNEI. Losses at the gene ends were 6 bases for V and 3 bases for J; bases not matched to a gene: 12.

The chain has TRBV2 and TRBJ2-7; 9 bases match TRBD2. The sample was peripheral blood. The origin of this receptor is a woman of 80 years or more with active or convalescent COVID-19. As DNA, the CDR3 is TGTGCCAGCAGCCGCCCTCGTAGCGGGGGAGACTACGAGCAGTACTTC. Translated, it gives CASSRPRSGGDYEQYF. The whole variable domain, remainder taken from reference TRBV2 and TRBJ2-7, is EPEVTQTPSHQVTQMGQEVILRCVPISNHLYFYWYRQILGQKVEFLVSFYNNEISEKSEIFDDQFSVERPDGSNFTLKIRSTKLEDSAMYFCASSRPRSGGDYEQYFGPGTRLTVT.